Presented here are 19 T cell receptor beta chains from one specimen sequenced in a study of T cell clones after liver transplantation (dated by TCRdb to about 2019). The library was produced with the immunoSEQ multiplex PCR assay. TCRdb mirrors the immuneACCESS table, restricted to in-frame sequences. Some clones are absent from its copies; in checked studies, under half trace to an unresolved V gene, and the reason for the others is unknown. Recorded for this sample are fewer than 80,000 clones; 84% of them occurred a single time. The ten biggest clones cover approximately 2.1% of the sample. Specimen: CD4+ T cells from blood, collected less than 50 months after liver transplant. Receptors were obtained from a human patient who received a liver transplant. It is possible that, after a transplant, some T cells come from the graft donor.

The chain links TRBV4-3 to TRBJ2-3, with D possibly TRBD2 on 5 matching bases. Germline V gives CDR1 LGHNA, CDR2 YSLEER. Trimming left V 5 bases short and J 4 bases short, with 10 bases between. CDR3 length: 13 residues. Written as DNA, the CDR3 is TGCGCCAGCAGCGAAAGGCGGGCAGATACGCAGTATTTT. Amino acid sequence: CASSERRADTQYF.

This chain uses TRBV7-9 with TRBJ2-7; either TRBD1 or TRBD2 may fit D (5 bases each). This CDR3 comprises 14 residues. Trimming took off 3 bases at V and 4 bases at J, with 13 bases between the two ends. The germline V gene has CDR1 SEHNR and CDR2 FQNEAQ (reference sequence). The CDR3 DNA sequence: TGTGCCAGCAGCTTCCCCGGGGCGAGGTACGAGCAGTACTTC. This sequence encodes CASSFPGARYEQYF.

The CDR3 nucleotides read TGTGCCTGGAGTAAAGGGGTAAACACTGAAGCTTTCTTT. This sequence encodes CAWSKGVNTEAFF. This chain uses TRBV30 with TRBJ1-1, with D perhaps matching TRBD1 (5 bases). The CDR3 loop spans 13 amino acids. CDR1 is GTSNPN and CDR2 is SVGIG in the germline V gene (reference sequence). With 2 bases removed from V and 2 bases from J, the gap between germline ends came to 9 bases.

This clone has only one observation. The chain couples TRBV7-9 to TRBJ1-5; the match to TRBD1 covers 7 bases. Germline V gives CDR1 SEHNR, CDR2 FQNEAQ (reference sequence). V lost 2 bases to trimming and J lost 7 bases; unmatched junction nucleotides: 8. CDR3 size: 15 residues. CDR3 sequence reads: CASSLWTGSRQPQHF. Here the CDR3 DNA reads TGTGCCAGCAGCTTATGGACAGGCTCACGGCAGCCCCAGCATTTT.

This rearrangement joins TRBV10-3 to TRBJ2-3; D is uncertain. The V gene's germline CDR1 is ENHRY and CDR2 SYGVKD. V lost 4 bases and J lost 2, with 10 bases in between. This CDR3 contains 14 residues. The CDR3 coding sequence is TGTGCCATCAGTGGCAGGCTCAACACAGATACGCAGTATTTT. Translating it yields CAISGRLNTDTQYF.

The gene calls are TRBV5-1 and TRBJ2-3; no clear D. The germline V and J ends were trimmed by 3 bases and 1 base, with 9 bases remaining between them. The CDR3 spans 14 residues. CDR1 and CDR2 from the germline V gene are SGHRS and YFSETQ. Here the CDR3 DNA reads TGCGCCAGCAGCTCCAACCTTCGCACAGATACGCAGTATTTT. This sequence encodes CASSSNLRTDTQYF.

The rearrangement uses TRBV15 and TRBJ2-4; 8 nucleotides agree with TRBD2. This CDR3 has 20 residues. Looked up from germline, CDR1 is LNHNV and CDR2 is YYDKDF (reference sequence). V was pared by 0 bases and J by 0 bases, with 13 bases of the junction left unmatched. The DNA for the CDR3 is TGTGCCACCAGCAGAGACCCCCGGGGGGGCCAATCCATAGCCAAAAACATTCAGTACTTC. This gives the protein CATSRDPRGGQSIAKNIQYF.

This chain connects TRBV7-2 to TRBJ1-1; D is ambiguous. Germline lookup yields CDR1 SGHTA and CDR2 FQGNSA. The CDR3 loop spans 12 amino acids. V was trimmed by 5 bases and J by 5 bases, leaving 9 bases between them. CDR3 in DNA: TGTGCCAGCAGCCTACGGCGGACTGAAGCTTTCTTT. It translates to CASSLRRTEAFF.

V and J are TRBV5-1 and TRBJ2-2, with 7 bases that match TRBD1. The CDR3 sequence is 15 residues long. Germline CDR1 SGHRS, CDR2 YFSETQ. Trimming cost V 7 bases and J 10 bases; bases outside gene matches: 16. CDR3 coding DNA: TGCGCCAGCGCCTACAGGGGCCCCGAGTTTGAGGAGCTGTTTTTT. Translating gives CASAYRGPEFEELFF.

This chain links TRBV29-1 with TRBJ1-4; unclear D gene. Looked up from germline, CDR1 is SQVTM and CDR2 is ANQGSEA. CDR3 size: 14 residues. Trimming took off 7 bases at V and 0 bases at J, with 12 bases between the two ends. CDR3 in amino acids: CSAQAPATNEKLFF. CDR3 DNA: TGCAGCGCCCAGGCCCCTGCAACTAATGAAAAACTGTTTTTT.

This chain joins TRBV2 and TRBJ2-1; TRBD2 matches at 10 bases. Per the germline V gene, CDR1 is SNHLY and CDR2 is FYNNEI. The CDR3 covers 15 residues. Germline trimming cut 1 base from V and 4 bases from J; bases unmatched to any gene: 1. CDR3 coding DNA: TGTGCCAGCAGTGAAGGGACTAGCGGTTACAATGAGCAGTTCTTC. Its protein is CASSEGTSGYNEQFF.

This chain joins TRBV5-1 and TRBJ1-3; D not resolved. V gave up 3 bases and J gave up 0 bases, with 4 bases separating them. The germline CDR1 and CDR2 sequences are SGHRS and YFSETQ. The CDR3 runs 13 residues. CDR3 loop: CASSSGSGNTIYF. For the CDR3, the DNA is TGCGCCAGCAGCTCAGGCTCTGGAAACACCATATATTTT.

The J gene is TRBJ2-3, the V gene TRBV4-1, with TRBD2 identical over 15 bases. From germline, CDR1 is MGHRA and CDR2 YSYEKL. Trimming cost V 4 bases and J 1 base; bases outside gene matches: 6. The CDR3 loop spans 18 amino acids. The CDR3 bases are TGCGCCAGCAGCCGAGGAGGACTAGCGGGAGGGGGCACAGATACGCAGTATTTT. It is translated as CASSRGGLAGGGTDTQYF.

This clone has only one observation. V usage is TRBV7-3 and J usage is TRBJ2-6, with D hard to call. Germline V gene data show CDR1 as SGHTA and CDR2 as FQGTGA. With 2 bases removed from V and 2 bases from J, the gap between germline ends came to 7 bases. CDR3 length equals 15 residues. The CDR3 reads CASSLSGPGANVLTF. The CDR3 nucleotides are TGTGCCAGCAGCTTATCCGGACCTGGGGCCAACGTCCTGACTTTC.

The V and J genes are TRBV14 and TRBJ2-7, with D unclear. V lost 4 bases to trimming and J lost 7 bases, with 14 bases between them. CDR1 is SGHDN, CDR2 FVKESK, per germline. The CDR3 loop spans 13 amino acids. The DNA for the CDR3 is TGTGCCAGCAGCCTTGTACCTCTTGGGGAGCAGTACTTC. This codes for CASSLVPLGEQYF. Full variable domain (missing parts from reference TRBV14 and TRBJ2-7): EAGVTQFPSHSVIEKGQTVTLRCDPISGHDNLYWYRRVMGKEIKFLLHFVKESKQDESGMPNNRFLAERTGGTYSTLKVQPAELEDSGVYFCASSLVPLGEQYFGPGTRLTVT.

This clone was found once. The V and J genes are TRBV10-2 and TRBJ1-2; TRBD1 is a possible D gene (5 bases). V lost 6 bases and J lost 2, with 7 bases in between. Germline loops: CDR1 WSHSY, CDR2 SAAADI. This CDR3 has 12 amino acids. Written as DNA, the CDR3 is TGCGCCAGCAGCAGGGAAAACTATGGCTACACCTTC. Translated: CASSRENYGYTF.

The rearrangement uses TRBV28 and TRBJ1-1, with a tentative D call TRBD1 (6 bases). The germline V and J ends were trimmed by 3 bases and 7 bases, with 18 bases remaining between them. Germline-derived CDR1 and CDR2 are MDHEN and SYDVKM. The CDR3 extends over 15 amino acids. CDR3 DNA: TGTGCCAGCAGTTTCTGGGGGGCTGACGTAGGTGAAGCTTTCTTT. Translating it yields CASSFWGADVGEAFF.

The chain is built from TRBV5-1 and TRBJ2-3, with 7 bases identical to TRBD2. This CDR3 comprises 17 residues. The V gene's germline CDR1 is SGHRS and CDR2 YFSETQ. Losses at the gene ends were 3 bases for V and 0 bases for J; bases not matched to a gene: 10. The CDR3 sequence is CASSSPGGSGSTDTQYF. CDR3 in DNA: TGCGCCAGCAGCTCCCCCGGGGGTAGCGGGAGCACAGATACGCAGTATTTT.

This chain uses TRBV5-6 with TRBJ2-7; a possible D gene is TRBD1 (6 bases). V lost 5 bases and J 2 bases, leaving 11 bases between the germline ends. Germline assignment: CDR1 SGHDT and CDR2 YYEEEE. This CDR3 has 13 amino acids. CDR3 sequence (DNA): TGTGCCAGCAGGAACAGGGCCACCTACGAGCAGTACTTC. Its protein product is CASRNRATYEQYF.